This TCR beta chain was identified during a study of OX40 agonist ivuxolimab in advanced cancers. As for the study in general: Patients were over 65% male with ages about 20 to 79, mean about 54. Three patients showed partial responses: one hepatocellular carcinoma and two cutaneous melanoma cases. Study-level results: The authors did not determine the antigen specificity of the expanded peripheral T cells. Mean expanded clone counts were higher in CD8+ than CD4+ T cells.

This clone was observed a few times. The antigen remains undetermined. TCRdb's copy holds only in-frame clones and misses some; the assay was immunoSEQ multiplex PCR. The sample carries 85,000 to 100,000 clones, under 85% recorded once. V gave up 0 bases and J gave up 2 bases, with 7 bases separating them. The germline V gene encodes CDR1 LNHNV and CDR2 YYDKDF (reference sequence). This CDR3 spans 14 amino acids. The origin of this receptor is an adult with an advanced solid tumor such as melanoma, head and neck, liver or kidney cancer. The source material was CD4+ or CD8+ T cells sorted from blood, sampled in a trial of the OX40 agonist ivuxolimab. This chain connects TRBV15 to TRBJ2-5; D remains ambiguous. The CDR3 sequence: CATSRDPGQETQYF. For the CDR3, the DNA is TGTGCCACCAGCAGAGACCCCGGACAAGAGACCCAGTACTTC.